This T cell receptor (beta chain) was identified in a study of blood T cells in healthy people across ages. The germline V gene encodes CDR1 KGHSH and CDR2 LQKENI. V lost 4 bases, J lost 2 bases, and 11 bases lay in between. This CDR3 contains 14 residues. PCR was performed a second time for about 7 to 11 cycles using a sample-barcoded 5' primer and a J-beta primer mix. One entry per CDR3 protein, called by TCRdb with MiXCR from the 5' RACE reads. Of about 680,000 distinct CDR3 sequences listed, 45% to 50% were seen once; the top ten hold roughly 30%. Healthy Russian Caucasian donors spanned ages roughly 6 to 100 years.

The rearrangement links TRBV18 to TRBJ1-1; D is uncertain. The TCR was taken from a woman in her sixties or seventies in good health. Input material: blood. In DNA, the CDR3 is TGTGCCAGCTCACAAACCGGCTCAAACACTGAAGCTTTCTTT. Protein product: CASSQTGSNTEAFF. The full variable domain, its missing parts supplied by reference TRBV18 and TRBJ1-1, is NAGVMQNPRHLVRRRGQEARLRCSPMKGHSHVYWYRQLPEEGLKFMVYLQKENIIDESGMPKERFSAEFPKEGPSILRIQQVVRGDSAAYFCASSQTGSNTEAFFGQGTRLTVV.